A selection of T cell receptor beta chains follows, all from one sample in a study of T cell responses to AZD1222 COVID-19 vaccine. The method was immunoSEQ multiplex PCR; TCRdb's version includes in-frame clones alone and lacks a portion of them. The sample lists approximately 65,000 clones; more than 70% were seen once. Source: peripheral blood, taken on day 0 of AZD1222 vaccination. The receptors here all came from an adult in good health. Each CDR3 is given with its conserved first and last residue. A D gene is named only where the DNA matches it firmly. Clone size is shown for a subset of rows, as once, few, many or a class of expanded clone.

TRBV6-5	TRBD1	TRBJ1-4	.	TGTGCCAGCAGTCAACAGGGGATAAAGGAAAAACTGTTTTTT	CASSQQGIKEKLFF
TRBV21-1	.	TRBJ1-2	once	TGTGCCAGCAGCAAGGGGGCTCCCAGGGGTCCCTATAACTATGGCTACACCTTC	CASSKGAPRGPYNYGYTF
TRBV28	.	TRBJ2-3	once	TGTGCCAGCAGTTTTGGTCTAACAGCGAGCACAGATACGCAGTATTTT	CASSFGLTASTDTQYF
TRBV6-6	TRBD1	TRBJ2-7	.	TGTGCCAGCAGACGAGGGACAGGGAAAGCCTACGAGCAGTACTTC	CASRRGTGKAYEQYF
TRBV5-1	TRBD1	TRBJ2-1	.	TGCGCCAGCAGCCAGTGGACAGGGGGCGGATCGGATCGGGAGCAGTTCTTC	CASSQWTGGGSDREQFF
TRBV5-1	.	TRBJ2-1	.	TGCGCCAGCAGCTTGGGTATCGCCGTCGGCAATGAGCAGTTCTTC	CASSLGIAVGNEQFF
TRBV7-8	TRBD2	TRBJ2-2	.	TGTGCCAGCAGCTCTAGCGGGGGGTCGAACACCGGGGAGCTGTTTTTT	CASSSSGGSNTGELFF
TRBV5-4	.	TRBJ1-2	.	TGTGCCAGCAGCTTGGTAGCTTTCCGGCAGTCTTATGGCTACACCTTC	CASSLVAFRQSYGYTF
TRBV7-9	.	TRBJ1-5	.	TGTGCCAGCAGCTCTCTAACACCGGGTCAGCCCCAGCATTTT	CASSSLTPGQPQHF
TRBV29-1	TRBD1	TRBJ2-3	.	TGCAGCACCGACAGGGGCGCGGTAGATACGCAGTATTTT	CSTDRGAVDTQYF
TRBV11-2	.	TRBJ1-1	.	TGTGCCAGCATGGGCAGCATGAACACTGAAGCTTTCTTT	CASMGSMNTEAFF
TRBV18	.	TRBJ1-5	.	TGTGCCAGCTCACCACCAATAGGGAGGGGACAGCCCCAGCATTTT	CASSPPIGRGQPQHF
TRBV11-3	TRBD1	TRBJ2-5	.	TGTGCCAGCAGCTTGGTCGGGGACAGACAGTACTTC	CASSLVGDRQYF
TRBV2	.	TRBJ2-1	.	TGTGCCAGCAGTACCGATAAAGACGAGCAGTTCTTC	CASSTDKDEQFF
TRBV3-1/TRBV3-2	.	TRBJ2-7	.	TGTGCCAGCAGCGGGGGCGGGTTTACTTACGAGCAGTACTTC	CASSGGGFTYEQYF
TRBV10-3	.	TRBJ1-2	.	TGTGCCATCAGTGAGCAGAAAAATGGCTATGGCTACACCTTC	CAISEQKNGYGYTF
TRBV28	.	TRBJ1-5	once	TGTGCCATCAAGCTACAGGGTACAACTCAGCCCCAGCATTTT	CAIKLQGTTQPQHF
TRBV5-1	.	TRBJ1-3	.	TGCGCCAGCAGCTTGGCCGGTGGAGGCTCTGGAAACACCATATATTTT	CASSLAGGGSGNTIYF
TRBV30	TRBD1	TRBJ2-1	.	TGTGCCTGGGGAAGACAGGGGTACAATGAGCAGTTCTTC	CAWGRQGYNEQFF
TRBV10-2	.	TRBJ1-2	.	TGCGCCAGCAGAATGGGGGGTCCTGGGAACTATGGCTACACCTTC	CASRMGGPGNYGYTF
TRBV7-9	.	TRBJ2-3	.	TGTGCCAGCAGCTTAGTGGGGGGCTTCCCTGCAGATACGCAGTATTTT	CASSLVGGFPADTQYF
TRBV28	TRBD1	TRBJ2-7	.	TGTGCCAGCAGTGGCCGGGACAGGGCAATAAGCTCCTACGAGCAGTACTTC	CASSGRDRAISSYEQYF
TRBV19	.	TRBJ2-1	.	TGTGCCAGTAGTATACTAGCTGAGCAGTTCTTC	CASSILAEQFF
TRBV4-1	TRBD1	TRBJ1-1	.	TGCGCCAGCAGCCGCTCCCAGGGGGGCGGGTCGGGGAACACTGAAGCTTTCTTT	CASSRSQGGGSGNTEAFF
TRBV7-9	.	TRBJ2-1	.	TGTGCCAGCAGCCCTATAAGCTCCTACAATGAGCAGTTCTTC	CASSPISSYNEQFF
TRBV5-6	.	TRBJ2-7	.	TGTGCCAGCAGCCTTGGAGGCAACTACGAGCAGTACTTC	CASSLGGNYEQYF
TRBV5-1	.	TRBJ1-3	few	TGCGCCAGCAGCTTTAATACGTTCTCTGGAAACACCATATATTTT	CASSFNTFSGNTIYF
TRBV3-1/TRBV3-2	.	TRBJ1-1	.	TGTGCCAGCAGCCAAGGAGGGACACTTAGGAGGACTGAAGCTTTCTTT	CASSQGGTLRRTEAFF
TRBV18	.	TRBJ2-2	.	TGTGCCAGCTCACCAGGACCCGGGGAGCTGTTTTTT	CASSPGPGELFF
TRBV3-1/TRBV3-2	.	TRBJ2-7	.	TGTGCCAGCAGCCATAAGGGAGTCTACGAGCAGTACTTC	CASSHKGVYEQYF
TRBV2	.	TRBJ2-3	once	TGTGCCAGCAGCCTCTCCCCGGTCAGAGATACGCAGTATTTT	CASSLSPVRDTQYF
TRBV7-2	.	TRBJ1-1	.	TGTGCCAGCAGCTTAGGTCGAGTCGCTGAAGCTTTCTTT	CASSLGRVAEAFF
TRBV21-1	.	TRBJ1-1	.	TGTGCCAGCATTACTGAACAGAAAACCCTTACGCTCTCCAGGGGCACTGAAGCTTTCTTT	CASITEQKTLTLSRGTEAFF
TRBV19	TRBD1	TRBJ1-5	.	TGTGCCAGTAGAGGGACAGGGGCTGGACAGCCCCAGCATTTT	CASRGTGAGQPQHF
TRBV15	.	TRBJ2-7	once	TGTGCCACCAGCCTTGAGGACGGATACTACGAGCAGTACTTC	CATSLEDGYYEQYF
TRBV19	TRBD1	TRBJ2-3	.	TGTGCCAGTAGTTTGCTAGGGGGCGCAGATACGCAGTATTTT	CASSLLGGADTQYF
TRBV19	.	TRBJ1-2	.	TGTGCCAGTAGTATTCGCAGCTGGGGGCGAGACTATGGCTACACCTTC	CASSIRSWGRDYGYTF
TRBV3-1/TRBV3-2	TRBD2	TRBJ2-3	.	TGTGCCAGCAGCCAAAGGGTGGGGACTAGCGGTAGAGATACGCAGTATTTT	CASSQRVGTSGRDTQYF
TRBV6-5	TRBD1	TRBJ1-2	.	TGTGCCAGCAGCATTAGGGGGCTCGGTGGCTACACCTTC	CASSIRGLGGYTF
TRBV2	TRBD1	TRBJ1-1	once	TGTGCCAGCAGTGCGGGACAGGGGGCTAACACTGAAGCTTTCTTT	CASSAGQGANTEAFF
TRBV4-1	.	TRBJ1-4	.	TGCGCCAGCAGCCAAGATCTGCCAGGGGCCAGAACGGGTGAAAAACTGTTTTTT	CASSQDLPGARTGEKLFF
TRBV6-5	.	TRBJ2-7	.	TGTGCCAGCTCATCGGTCAGGGTAAACGAGCAGTACTTC	CASSSVRVNEQYF
TRBV28	.	TRBJ1-2	.	TGTGCCAGCAGCGCGGAAGGCTATGGCTACACCTTC	CASSAEGYGYTF
TRBV13	.	TRBJ1-2	.	TGTGCCAGCAGCTTAGGCCGGCAGACTTTCCGCTATGGCTACACCTTC	CASSLGRQTFRYGYTF
TRBV10-3	.	TRBJ1-5	.	TGTGCCATCAGTGACGGGGGCAGGGACAATCAGCCCCAGCATTTT	CAISDGGRDNQPQHF
TRBV3-1/TRBV3-2	.	TRBJ2-3	.	TGTGCCAGCAGCCAAGAACGACTAGTGTTGGCAGATACGCAGTATTTT	CASSQERLVLADTQYF
TRBV6-5	TRBD1	TRBJ1-4	.	TGTGCCAGCAGTTACTCGACGGGACAGGGGCGGGAAAAACTGTTTTTT	CASSYSTGQGREKLFF
TRBV5-1	.	TRBJ2-1	.	TGCGCCAGCAGCTTTAACCCGAATGAGCAGTTCTTC	CASSFNPNEQFF
TRBV7-2	.	TRBJ2-5	.	TGTGCCAGCAGCTTTGCTATACAAGAGACCCAGTACTTC	CASSFAIQETQYF
TRBV29-1	.	TRBJ2-7	.	TGCAGCGTTGAAGATCCCAGCTACGAGCAGTACTTC	CSVEDPSYEQYF
TRBV6-2/TRBV6-3	TRBD1	TRBJ1-6	few	TGTGCCAGCAGTGACAGGGGAAATTCACCCCTCCACTTT	CASSDRGNSPLHF
TRBV7-2	.	TRBJ2-7	.	TGTGCCAGCAGCGGTTACAGGGACCTCTCCTACGAGCAGTACTTC	CASSGYRDLSYEQYF
TRBV4-1	.	TRBJ1-5	.	TGCGCCAGCAGCCGGGTTGACATAACCTATAGCAATCAGCCCCAGCATTTT	CASSRVDITYSNQPQHF
TRBV4-3	TRBD1	TRBJ2-1	many	TGCGCCAGCAGAAATCGTCACAGGGGGGCGGATGAGCAGTTCTTC	CASRNRHRGADEQFF
TRBV27	.	TRBJ2-7	.	TGTGCCAGCAGTTTGACCAGTCCTACGGAGCAGTACTTC	CASSLTSPTEQYF
TRBV24-1	TRBD2	TRBJ2-3	.	TGTGCCACCAGTGCCCCAGGACTAGCGGGGGGGCCAACTGCGATAGATACGCAGTATTTT	CATSAPGLAGGPTAIDTQYF
TRBV19	.	TRBJ1-6	.	TGTGCCAGTAGTATAGCCCGGCCAGGGAGCAATTCACCCCTCCACTTT	CASSIARPGSNSPLHF
TRBV7-8	.	TRBJ1-6	.	TGTGCCAGCAGCTTCGCTGGAAACTTAAATTCACCCCTCCACTTT	CASSFAGNLNSPLHF
TRBV7-7	TRBD1	TRBJ2-5	.	TGTGCTAGCAGCTTAAGCCAGGGGGCAAGAGAGACCCAGTACTTC	CASSLSQGARETQYF
TRBV11-2	.	TRBJ2-2	.	TGTGCCAGCAGCTTGGTCGCGAACACCGGGGAGCTGTTTTTT	CASSLVANTGELFF